A single TCR beta chain is shown here with its context. The antigen is unknown. This specimen comes from a study of T cell repertoires in cytomegalovirus infection. Study-wide background: Matching HLA type and CMV infection were both indicated by public TCR beta signatures.

The CDR3 is made up of 10 amino acids. The germline gives CDR1 DFQATT, CDR2 SNEGSKA (reference sequence). The ends were cut back, 6 bases at V and 2 bases at J, with 4 bases in the middle. TCRdb re-called the reads with MiXCR, one entry per CDR3 protein. This repertoire shows over 150,000 distinct CDR3 sequences, about 15% found once; its top ten account for less than 25%. The study, taken as a whole, reports: Identification of carriers of CMV plus the relevant HLA was achieved through cumulative public TCR beta family frequency. HLA-C-restricted, CMV-specific TCR beta clonotypes were dominant ex vivo.

The sample consisted of CD8+ T cells from PBMCs. This sequence originates from a human donor in good health (CMV status not recorded). Some clones in this sample may be carry-over from other donors' samples. The rearrangement links TRBV20-1 to TRBJ1-2; no clear D gene. The CDR3 region has the DNA TGCAGTGCCCCCAACTATGGCTACACCTTC. Translating gives CSAPNYGYTF.